The rows below give T cell receptor beta chains drawn from one sample of a study of blood T cell repertoires in COVID-19. Measured with immunoSEQ multiplex PCR; TCRdb has only the in-frame clones, and not every one. Seen here are around 300,000 clones, roughly 90% observed once, and the top ten hold 2.5% to 3%. Sequencing used PBMCs or T cells enriched from blood (not recorded which). The receptors come from a woman in her fifties or sixties who had recovered from COVID-19. Each CDR3 is given with its conserved first and last residue. The D gene is left open where the match is weak. The size entry is marked missing in some rows and otherwise reads once, few, many or a size class.

V gene: TRBV19; D gene: .; J gene: TRBJ2-2; clone size: .; CDR3 protein: CASRTGTQNTGELFF; CDR3 DNA: TGTGCCAGTAGGACCGGGACACAGAACACCGGGGAGCTGTTTTTT
V gene: TRBV19; D gene: .; J gene: TRBJ2-1; clone size: .; CDR3 protein: CASSTPGEGSYNEQFF; CDR3 DNA: TGTGCCAGTAGTACCCCAGGGGAGGGTTCCTACAATGAGCAGTTCTTC
V gene: TRBV4-2; D gene: TRBD1; J gene: TRBJ1-2; clone size: .; CDR3 protein: CASSQQPGGGYGYTF; CDR3 DNA: TGTGCCAGCAGCCAGCAGCCAGGGGGCGGCTATGGCTACACCTTC
V gene: TRBV9; D gene: TRBD1; J gene: TRBJ2-7; clone size: .; CDR3 protein: CASSTGQGGSEQYF; CDR3 DNA: TGTGCCAGCAGCACGGGACAGGGGGGGTCCGAGCAGTACTTC
V gene: TRBV7-8; D gene: TRBD1; J gene: TRBJ2-4; clone size: .; CDR3 protein: CASSGRDRGVKNIQYF; CDR3 DNA: TGTGCCAGCAGCGGAAGGGACAGGGGCGTCAAAAACATTCAGTACTTC
V gene: TRBV6-1; D gene: .; J gene: TRBJ2-2; clone size: .; CDR3 protein: CASSEAATVKGGQKTVGGELFF; CDR3 DNA: TGTGCCAGCAGTGAAGCGGCTACTGTGAAGGGCGGACAGAAAACGGTGGGCGGGGAGCTGTTTTTT
V gene: TRBV4-3; D gene: .; J gene: TRBJ2-3; clone size: .; CDR3 protein: CASSQDLSSTDTQYF; CDR3 DNA: TGCGCCAGCAGCCAAGATCTTTCCAGCACAGATACGCAGTATTTT
V gene: TRBV6-5; D gene: .; J gene: TRBJ1-4; clone size: .; CDR3 protein: CASRAGVPYEKLFF; CDR3 DNA: TGTGCCAGCAGGGCAGGGGTTCCCTATGAAAAACTGTTTTTT
V gene: TRBV24-1; D gene: TRBD1; J gene: TRBJ2-5; clone size: .; CDR3 protein: CATSDNNRGRGETQYF; CDR3 DNA: TGTGCCACCAGTGATAACAACAGGGGGCGCGGGGAGACCCAGTACTTC
V gene: TRBV9; D gene: TRBD2; J gene: TRBJ2-1; clone size: .; CDR3 protein: CASSVEDNLAGVYEQFF; CDR3 DNA: TGTGCCAGCAGCGTAGAGGACAACCTAGCGGGAGTCTATGAGCAGTTCTTC
V gene: TRBV30; D gene: TRBD2; J gene: TRBJ2-2; clone size: .; CDR3 protein: CAWASSGRSGELFF; CDR3 DNA: TGTGCCTGGGCCTCTAGCGGGAGGTCCGGGGAGCTGTTTTTT
V gene: TRBV10-1; D gene: TRBD1; J gene: TRBJ1-1; clone size: .; CDR3 protein: CASSGDRGLYPNTEAFF; CDR3 DNA: TGCGCCAGCAGTGGGGACAGGGGGCTTTATCCGAACACTGAAGCTTTCTTT
V gene: TRBV5-6; D gene: .; J gene: TRBJ1-6; clone size: .; CDR3 protein: CASSLWARDNSPLHF; CDR3 DNA: TGTGCCAGCAGCTTGTGGGCCAGGGATAATTCACCCCTCCACTTT
V gene: TRBV4-3; D gene: .; J gene: TRBJ2-7; clone size: .; CDR3 protein: CASSQDRGQFSYEQYF; CDR3 DNA: TGCGCCAGCAGCCAAGATCGGGGACAATTTTCCTACGAGCAGTACTTC
V gene: TRBV11-3; D gene: .; J gene: TRBJ1-3; clone size: .; CDR3 protein: CASSLLPGGLSPGNTIYF; CDR3 DNA: TGTGCCAGCAGCTTACTGCCTGGCGGATTAAGCCCTGGAAACACCATATATTTT
V gene: TRBV7-9; D gene: .; J gene: TRBJ1-1; clone size: .; CDR3 protein: CASSLMSEAFF; CDR3 DNA: TGTGCCAGCAGCCTAATGTCTGAAGCTTTCTTT
V gene: TRBV7-2; D gene: TRBD2; J gene: TRBJ2-7; clone size: .; CDR3 protein: CASSLQTSGWEGQYF; CDR3 DNA: TGTGCCAGCAGCTTGCAGACTAGCGGGTGGGAAGGACAGTACTTC
V gene: TRBV19; D gene: .; J gene: TRBJ1-3; clone size: .; CDR3 protein: CASSQGFSGNTIYF; CDR3 DNA: TGTGCCAGTTCCCAGGGCTTCTCTGGAAACACCATATATTTT
V gene: TRBV29-1; D gene: .; J gene: TRBJ2-2; clone size: .; CDR3 protein: CSAGPHTGELFF; CDR3 DNA: TGCAGCGCCGGTCCCCACACCGGGGAGCTGTTTTTT
V gene: TRBV28; D gene: TRBD1; J gene: TRBJ1-6; clone size: .; CDR3 protein: CASNPGQSNSPLHF; CDR3 DNA: TGTGCCAGCAATCCGGGACAGAGTAATTCACCCCTCCACTTT
V gene: TRBV25-1; D gene: .; J gene: TRBJ1-6; clone size: .; CDR3 protein: CASSPLRGTLHF; CDR3 DNA: TGTGCCAGCAGTCCTCTCCGGGGAACCCTCCACTTT
V gene: TRBV6-5; D gene: TRBD1; J gene: TRBJ1-4; clone size: .; CDR3 protein: CASRTGDEKLFF; CDR3 DNA: TGTGCCAGCAGAACAGGGGATGAAAAACTGTTTTTT
V gene: TRBV6-2/TRBV6-3; D gene: TRBD1; J gene: TRBJ1-2; clone size: few; CDR3 protein: CASSYLDRGADGYTF; CDR3 DNA: TGTGCCAGCAGTTACTTAGACAGGGGTGCGGATGGCTACACCTTC
V gene: TRBV2; D gene: .; J gene: TRBJ1-1; clone size: once; CDR3 protein: CASSGQGMNTEAFF; CDR3 DNA: TGTGCCAGCAGTGGCCAGGGTATGAACACTGAAGCTTTCTTT
V gene: TRBV29-1; D gene: .; J gene: TRBJ2-7; clone size: .; CDR3 protein: CSVAGQTSSYEQYF; CDR3 DNA: TGCAGCGTTGCTGGGCAGACGAGCTCCTACGAGCAGTACTTC
V gene: TRBV10-1; D gene: .; J gene: TRBJ1-1; clone size: few; CDR3 protein: CASSDSRGRNTEAFF; CDR3 DNA: TGCGCCAGCAGTGATTCCAGGGGAAGGAACACTGAAGCTTTCTTT
V gene: TRBV7-3; D gene: .; J gene: TRBJ2-7; clone size: .; CDR3 protein: CASSINGQGPYEQYF; CDR3 DNA: TGTGCCAGCAGCATTAATGGGCAGGGGCCCTACGAGCAGTACTTC
V gene: TRBV28; D gene: TRBD2; J gene: TRBJ2-5; clone size: .; CDR3 protein: CASSFLGSGGETQYF; CDR3 DNA: TGTGCCAGCAGCTTTCTCGGGAGCGGGGGAGAGACCCAGTACTTC
V gene: TRBV30; D gene: TRBD1; J gene: TRBJ1-6; clone size: .; CDR3 protein: CAWTGTAIIQPLHF; CDR3 DNA: TGTGCCTGGACTGGGACAGCAATAATTCAACCCCTCCACTTT
V gene: TRBV3-1/TRBV3-2; D gene: .; J gene: TRBJ1-1; clone size: .; CDR3 protein: CASSHSDRVNTEAFF; CDR3 DNA: TGTGCCAGCAGCCACTCAGACAGAGTAAACACTGAAGCTTTCTTT
V gene: TRBV5-1; D gene: .; J gene: TRBJ1-5; clone size: .; CDR3 protein: CASSLAGDQPQHF; CDR3 DNA: TGCGCCAGCAGCTTGGCCGGGGATCAGCCCCAGCATTTT
V gene: TRBV6-5; D gene: TRBD1; J gene: TRBJ1-2; clone size: .; CDR3 protein: CASEEGAGYGYTF; CDR3 DNA: TGTGCCAGCGAGGAGGGGGCCGGGTATGGCTACACCTTC
V gene: TRBV5-6; D gene: TRBD2; J gene: TRBJ2-7; clone size: .; CDR3 protein: CASSPRTSGLYEQYF; CDR3 DNA: TGTGCCAGCAGCCCAAGGACTAGCGGCCTCTACGAGCAGTACTTC
V gene: TRBV7-2; D gene: TRBD1; J gene: TRBJ1-2; clone size: .; CDR3 protein: CASSWYRDRYAPNYGYTF; CDR3 DNA: TGTGCCAGCAGCTGGTACCGGGACAGGTACGCGCCTAACTATGGCTACACCTTC
V gene: TRBV5-6; D gene: .; J gene: TRBJ1-2; clone size: once; CDR3 protein: CASSYFIDRSNYGYTF; CDR3 DNA: TGTGCCAGCAGCTACTTTATTGACAGGTCTAACTATGGCTACACCTTC
V gene: TRBV27; D gene: TRBD2; J gene: TRBJ2-6; clone size: .; CDR3 protein: CASSFWTGGGGANVLTF; CDR3 DNA: TGTGCCAGCAGTTTTTGGACGGGAGGGGGAGGGGCCAACGTCCTGACTTTC
V gene: TRBV11-2; D gene: .; J gene: TRBJ2-5; clone size: .; CDR3 protein: CASSLLRRSETQYF; CDR3 DNA: TGTGCCAGCAGCTTACTTCGCAGATCAGAGACCCAGTACTTC
V gene: TRBV5-1; D gene: .; J gene: TRBJ1-1; clone size: .; CDR3 protein: CASRGGTEAFF; CDR3 DNA: TGCGCCAGCAGAGGGGGCACTGAAGCTTTCTTT
V gene: TRBV5-1; D gene: TRBD1; J gene: TRBJ2-7; clone size: .; CDR3 protein: CASSSGQGGYEQYF; CDR3 DNA: TGCGCCAGCAGCTCCGGACAGGGGGGCTACGAGCAGTACTTC
V gene: TRBV5-1; D gene: TRBD2; J gene: TRBJ2-1; clone size: .; CDR3 protein: CASSTRLAGETEQFF; CDR3 DNA: TGCGCCAGCAGCACCCGACTAGCGGGAGAAACTGAGCAGTTCTTC
V gene: TRBV11-2; D gene: TRBD2; J gene: TRBJ2-1; clone size: .; CDR3 protein: CASSQIAGVGNEQFF; CDR3 DNA: TGTGCCAGCAGCCAAATAGCGGGAGTCGGCAATGAGCAGTTCTTC
V gene: TRBV9; D gene: .; J gene: TRBJ1-1; clone size: .; CDR3 protein: CASSVGLGDRANTEAFF; CDR3 DNA: TGTGCCAGCAGCGTAGGGCTTGGCGACAGAGCGAACACTGAAGCTTTCTTT
V gene: TRBV5-5; D gene: .; J gene: TRBJ1-4; clone size: .; CDR3 protein: CASSRRERQGEKLFF; CDR3 DNA: TGTGCCAGCAGTCGGCGCGAAAGGCAGGGTGAAAAACTGTTTTTT
V gene: TRBV10-3; D gene: TRBD1; J gene: TRBJ1-1; clone size: .; CDR3 protein: CAISDIGQGSNTEAFF; CDR3 DNA: TGTGCCATCAGTGATATAGGACAGGGATCGAACACTGAAGCTTTCTTT
V gene: TRBV7-2; D gene: .; J gene: TRBJ1-1; clone size: .; CDR3 protein: CASSLDTQAFF; CDR3 DNA: TGTGCCAGCAGCTTGGACACGCAAGCTTTCTTT
V gene: TRBV15; D gene: .; J gene: TRBJ1-2; clone size: .; CDR3 protein: CATSRDTTAANYGYTF; CDR3 DNA: TGTGCCACCAGCAGAGATACGACAGCCGCTAACTATGGCTACACCTTC
V gene: TRBV7-3; D gene: .; J gene: TRBJ1-3; clone size: .; CDR3 protein: CASSLSGGISGNTIYF; CDR3 DNA: TGTGCCAGCAGCTTAAGTGGGGGCATCTCTGGAAACACCATATATTTT
V gene: TRBV7-2; D gene: .; J gene: TRBJ2-2; clone size: .; CDR3 protein: CASSPRRDTGELFF; CDR3 DNA: TGTGCCAGCAGCCCTAGACGGGACACCGGGGAGCTGTTTTTT
V gene: TRBV5-1; D gene: .; J gene: TRBJ1-1; clone size: .; CDR3 protein: CASSFSENTEAFF; CDR3 DNA: TGCGCCAGCAGCTTTTCAGAGAACACTGAAGCTTTCTTT
V gene: TRBV2; D gene: .; J gene: TRBJ1-2; clone size: .; CDR3 protein: CASRDDSRGYTF; CDR3 DNA: TGTGCCAGCAGGGATGACTCAAGAGGCTACACCTTC